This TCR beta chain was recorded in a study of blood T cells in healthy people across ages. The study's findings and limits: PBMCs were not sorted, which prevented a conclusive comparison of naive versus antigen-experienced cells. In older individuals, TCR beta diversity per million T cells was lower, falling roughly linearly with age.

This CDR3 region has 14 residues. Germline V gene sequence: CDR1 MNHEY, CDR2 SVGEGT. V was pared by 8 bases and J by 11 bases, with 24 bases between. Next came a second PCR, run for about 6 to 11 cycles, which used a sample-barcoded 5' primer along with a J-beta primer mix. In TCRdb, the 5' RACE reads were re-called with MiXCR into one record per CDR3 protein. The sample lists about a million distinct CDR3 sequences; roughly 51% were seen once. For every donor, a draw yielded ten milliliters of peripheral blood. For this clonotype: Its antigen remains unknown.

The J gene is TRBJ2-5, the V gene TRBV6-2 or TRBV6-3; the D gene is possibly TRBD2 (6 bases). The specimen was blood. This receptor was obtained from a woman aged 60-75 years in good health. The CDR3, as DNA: TGTGCCAGCGGCGTTCGGCGGGGAGAGCTCCAGCAGTACTTC. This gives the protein CASGVRRGELQQYF.